This entry features one TCR beta chain sequence. No antigen is known for it. The data were obtained in a study of identical twins. Overall study findings and caveats: Clonotypes of the beta chain that were abundant in cord blood carried fewer insertions (memory repertoires showed none).

V was clipped by 5 bases and J by 2 bases; unmatched bases: 5. Germline CDR1 and CDR2: SGHRS and YFSETQ. This CDR3 contains 14 residues. Addition of a universal primer site occurred through template switching, and cDNA carried unique molecular identifiers. TCRdb redid the calling of the 5' RACE reads with MiXCR, one entry per CDR3 protein. The sample holds 500,000 to 600,000 distinct CDR3 sequences; roughly a fifth are singletons and the top ten take about 0.99%. This same sample was also part of a study on T cells expressing NK-cell markers. That source notes: Just one sequenced donor of eight was HCMV-seronegative, while seven were seropositive. Anti-gamma-delta TCR antibody use in several experiments restricted sorting to alpha-beta TCR T cells.

This chain joins TRBV5-1 and TRBJ2-7; 9 bases match TRBD1. Specimen: CD4+ T cells sorted from blood. The source is a woman aged 18-29 years in good health. CDR3 region: CASSWGTGPYEQYF. In DNA, the CDR3 is TGCGCCAGCAGTTGGGGGACAGGGCCCTACGAGCAGTACTTC.